The next 21 T cell receptor beta chains were all read from a single sample in a study of beta chain features in type 1 diabetes. Findings of the study overall: Moderately but significantly shorter TCRB CDR3s were found in Type 1 diabetes patients in all four CD4+ subsets.

Since all of the isolated RNA was reverse transcribed, expressed TCRB transcripts were what got sequenced. Libraries were prepared by immunoSEQ multiplex PCR; TCRdb keeps only in-frame clonotypes and omits some of them. The sample yields roughly 300,000 clones, over 11% seen once. The antigens for these receptors are not known. The sequencing sample was made of naive CD4+ T cells from blood. The receptors derive from a man aged 25-45 years with type 1 diabetes.

The V and J genes are TRBV5-1 and TRBJ2-2, with D tentatively TRBD2 (6 bases). This CDR3 region has 16 residues. Germline V CDR1 and CDR2: SGHRS, YFSETQ. V gave up 6 bases and J gave up 2 bases, with 17 bases separating them. The CDR3 reads CASTAGIATNTGELFF. The CDR3 coding sequence is TGCGCCAGCACTGCGGGGATCGCGACCAACACCGGGGAGCTGTTTTTT.

The CDR3 DNA is TGTGCCACCAGCAGAGGAGGGGGTTCTGGAAACACCATATATTTT. Translated, it gives CATSRGGGSGNTIYF. The rearrangement uses TRBV15 and TRBJ1-3, with D maybe TRBD1 (6 bases). The V gene lost 1 base and the J gene lost 1 base, with 8 bases spanning the gap. The CDR3 spans 15 residues. Germline CDR1 LNHNV, CDR2 YYDKDF (reference sequence).

The chain joins TRBV5-4 to TRBJ1-1; D is unresolved. Germline V gene data show CDR1 as SGHNT and CDR2 as YYREEE (reference sequence). Trimming removed 2 bases at V and 5 bases at J, with 10 bases between. The length of the CDR3 is 13 residues. CDR3 sequence: CASSLRQDTEAFF. As DNA, the CDR3 is TGTGCCAGCAGCTTAAGGCAGGATACTGAAGCTTTCTTT. The whole variable domain, remainder taken from reference TRBV5-4 and TRBJ1-1, is ETGVTQSPTHLIKTRGQQVTLRCSSQSGHNTVSWYQQALGQGPQFIFQYYREEENGRGNFPPRFSGLQFPNYSSELNVNALELDDSALYLCASSLRQDTEAFFGQGTRLTVV.

The V and J genes are TRBV5-6 and TRBJ2-7; the D gene is possibly TRBD1 (5 bases). V dropped 4 bases and J dropped 7 bases, with 18 bases sitting between them. The CDR3 spans 14 residues. Germline V gene data show CDR1 as SGHDT and CDR2 as YYEEEE. In DNA, the CDR3 is TGTGCCAGCAGCCCCATCAATATCAGGGATGAGCAGTACTTC. Residues: CASSPINIRDEQYF.

This clone was detected only a few times. The chain employs TRBV28 and TRBJ1-2; weak D call: TRBD1 (5 bases). The CDR3 totals 17 residues. Germline lookup yields CDR1 MDHEN and CDR2 SYDVKM. Deletions cut 4 bases from V and 5 bases from J, with 23 bases between. The DNA of the CDR3 is TGTGCCAGCAGTTCGCCCGCCTCAGGGCGGTCGGCTTATGGCTACACCTTC. It encodes CASSSPASGRSAYGYTF.

The chain recombines TRBV15 with TRBJ1-5; 8 nucleotides match TRBD1. The CDR3 runs 15 residues. Trimming took 0 bases from V and 7 from J; bases not matched to a gene: 5. Germline assignment: CDR1 LNHNV and CDR2 YYDKDF (reference sequence). The CDR3 loop reads CATSREDRARQPQHF. CDR3 coding DNA: TGTGCCACCAGCAGAGAGGACAGGGCACGGCAGCCCCAGCATTTT.

The sample holds a few counts of this clone. V gene TRBV15 combines with J gene TRBJ2-7; D ambiguous. CDR1 and CDR2 from the germline V gene are LNHNV and YYDKDF (reference sequence). The V and J ends lost 6 bases and 9 bases respectively, with 18 bases between them. This CDR3 comprises 13 residues. The CDR3 nucleotides read TGTGCCACCAGTCCAGGTCCCCCTCAAGGGCAGTACTTC. Its protein product is CATSPGPPQGQYF.

The chain joins TRBV18 to TRBJ2-5, with a tentative D call TRBD2 (5 bases). CDR1 is KGHSH, CDR2 LQKENI, per germline. The CDR3 contains 13 residues. The V and J ends lost 5 bases and 2 bases respectively, with 9 bases between them. The CDR3 region has the DNA TGTGCCAGCTCATCAGGAGGACAAGAGACCCAGTACTTC. This gives the protein CASSSGGQETQYF.

This clone was seen more than once but under ten times. The chain combines TRBV6-4 with TRBJ1-1; D remains unclear. The germline gives CDR1 MRHNA, CDR2 SNTAGT. Trimming shortened V by 0 bases and J by 4 bases, and 6 bases separated the two germline ends. The CDR3 is 13 amino acids. The CDR3 coding sequence is TGTGCCAGCAGTGACTCGTTGGCCACTGAAGCTTTCTTT. Translated, it gives CASSDSLATEAFF.

This clone was counted a few times. The chain is built from TRBV6-5 and TRBJ2-7; 11 bases match TRBD1. This CDR3 has 15 amino acids. V was clipped by 6 bases and J by 4 bases; unmatched bases: 8. Germline CDR1 MNHEY, CDR2 SVGAGI. The CDR3 nucleotides are TGTGCCAGCAGGTCCCGGACAGGGGGCGGGTACGAGCAGTACTTC. Residues: CASRSRTGGGYEQYF.

Only a few counts were recorded for this clone. The V call is TRBV19, the J call TRBJ2-3; D ambiguous. V was pared by 4 bases and J by 13 bases, with 12 bases between. Germline values: CDR1 LNHDA, CDR2 SQIVND (reference sequence). CDR3 length equals 11 residues. As DNA, the CDR3 is TGTGCCAGTAGTAACAGATCTGAAAAGTATTTT. Translating it yields CASSNRSEKYF.

This chain joins TRBV5-4 and TRBJ2-5; D possibly corresponds to TRBD2 (6 bases). Trimming cost V 3 bases and J 1 base, with 10 bases left between them. Germline V lookup: CDR1 SGHNT, CDR2 YYREEE (reference sequence). This CDR3 is built from 14 residues. For the CDR3, the DNA is TGTGCCAGCAGCTCTGGGGGACTCCAAGAGACCCAGTACTTC. As protein: CASSSGGLQETQYF.

The rearrangement links TRBV5-1 to TRBJ2-1; 9 bases are a match to TRBD2. V was clipped by 7 bases and J by 6 bases; unmatched bases: 2. From germline, CDR1 is SGHRS and CDR2 YFSETQ. The CDR3 is made up of 12 amino acids. CDR3 DNA sequence: TGCGCCAGCGCGCGGGAGGGCAATGAGCAGTTCTTC. It translates to CASAREGNEQFF.

This chain uses TRBV19 with TRBJ2-5; 11 bases line up with TRBD2. CDR3 length: 15 residues. Trimming at V came to 5 bases and at J to 2 bases, leaving 4 bases not matched to a gene. Germline loops: CDR1 LNHDA, CDR2 SQIVND (reference sequence). The CDR3 DNA reads as TGTGCCAGTAGTCCTTGGACTAGCGGGCAAGAGACCCAGTACTTC. Amino acid sequence: CASSPWTSGQETQYF. Full variable domain (missing parts from reference TRBV19 and TRBJ2-5): DGGITQSPKYLFRKEGQNVTLSCEQNLNHDAMYWYRQDPGQGLRLIYYSQIVNDFQKGDIAEGYSVSREKKESFPLTVTSAQKNPTAFYLCASSPWTSGQETQYFGPGTRLLVL.

The CDR3 DNA reads TGTGCCAGCAGCTCGGACAGGGAGAGGAGCACTGAAGCTTTCTTT. Translating it yields CASSSDRERSTEAFF. J is TRBJ1-1 and V is TRBV7-9; 8 positions agree with TRBD1. This CDR3 is built from 15 residues. Germline V gene data show CDR1 as SEHNR and CDR2 as FQNEAQ (reference sequence). The trim removed 4 bases at V and 4 bases at J, leaving 8 bases unmatched.

This rearrangement joins TRBV9 to TRBJ2-7; TRBD1 matches 7 bases. Trimming took 3 bases from V and 3 from J; bases not matched to a gene: 12. Germline loops: CDR1 SGDLS, CDR2 YYNGEE. The CDR3 is made up of 16 amino acids. CDR3 nucleotides: TGTGCCAGCAGCGAGGGCGGGCAGGGGGTGCTCTACGAGCAGTACTTC. Protein: CASSEGGQGVLYEQYF.

This clone was detected only a few times. This chain uses TRBV2 with TRBJ2-2; TRBD2 might be the D (6 bases). Per the germline V gene, CDR1 is SNHLY and CDR2 is FYNNEI. This CDR3 comprises 15 residues. Deletions cut 9 bases from V and 5 bases from J, with 19 bases between. CDR3 in amino acids: CASGWKGGRTGELFF. The CDR3 coding sequence is TGTGCCAGTGGATGGAAGGGAGGTCGGACCGGGGAGCTGTTTTTT.

In this sample, this clone turned up a few times. The chain is built from TRBV9 and TRBJ1-2; a possible D gene is TRBD1 (5 bases). The V and J ends lost 2 bases and 7 bases respectively, with 9 bases between them. The CDR3 totals 12 residues. Germline lookup yields CDR1 SGDLS and CDR2 YYNGEE. CDR3 amino acids: CASSVGGSGYTF. In DNA form, the CDR3 reads TGTGCCAGCAGCGTGGGGGGTTCTGGCTACACCTTC.

The rearrangement links TRBV7-2 to TRBJ2-1, with D possibly being TRBD2 (5 bases). This CDR3 comprises 15 residues. The V and J ends lost 4 bases and 0 bases respectively, with 10 bases between them. Germline V gene sequence: CDR1 SGHTA, CDR2 FQGNSA. CDR3 coding DNA: TGTGCCAGCAGCTCAGACACTAGCTCCTACAATGAGCAGTTCTTC. Encoded protein: CASSSDTSSYNEQFF.

The chain is built from TRBV7-9 and TRBJ2-1; TRBD2 agrees at 8 bases. Trimming took 5 bases from V and 7 from J; bases not matched to a gene: 10. The CDR3 has 15 residues. CDR1 and CDR2 (germline): SEHNR, FQNEAQ (reference sequence). The CDR3 DNA sequence: TGTGCCAGCAGCGCCCCGGGGGGGAGTGTGAATGAGCAGTTCTTC. Protein: CASSAPGGSVNEQFF. The variable domain in full, with the rest retrieved from reference TRBV7-9 and TRBJ2-1, is DTGVSQNPRHKITKRGQNVTFRCDPISEHNRLYWYRQTLGQGPEFLTYFQNEAQLEKSRLLSDRFSAERPKGSFSTLEIQRTEQGDSAMYLCASSAPGGSVNEQFFGPGTRLTVL.

This clone was counted only a few times. The chain employs TRBV5-1 and TRBJ2-1, with D maybe TRBD1 (5 bases). Trimming took 1 base from V and 8 from J, leaving 10 bases between them. CDR1 is SGHRS and CDR2 is YFSETQ in the germline V gene. The CDR3 spans 13 residues. CDR3 in amino acids: CASSLPGFDEQFF. For the CDR3, the DNA is TGCGCCAGCAGCTTGCCAGGGTTCGATGAGCAGTTCTTC.